The rows below give T cell receptor beta chains drawn from one sample of a study of blood T cell repertoires in COVID-19. Clones were read by immunoSEQ multiplex PCR, and TCRdb kept only the in-frame ones, dropping some. The data contain around 250,000 clones, roughly four fifths of them singletons. Sequenced input: peripheral blood. The receptors were sampled from a woman aged 18 to 35 with acute or convalescent COVID-19. CDR3s include the opening cysteine and the closing phenylalanine or tryptophan. D genes are given only for firm matches. Clone size is given for some rows only: seen once, a few or many times, or a class if the clone is expanded.

V gene	J gene	D gene	CDR3 length	clone size	CDR3 DNA	CDR3 protein
TRBV7-2	TRBJ2-5	-	14	-	TGTGCCAGCACCGCCGCGGGCCTACAAGAGACCCAGTACTTC	CASTAAGLQETQYF
TRBV11-2	TRBJ2-3	-	15	few	TGTGCCAGCAGCTTAGGGGGGGGCCACACAGATACGCAGTATTTT	CASSLGGGHTDTQYF
TRBV4-3	TRBJ1-4	-	14	-	TGCGCCAGCAGCTTTGCAGCAACTAATGAAAAACTGTTTTTT	CASSFAATNEKLFF
TRBV5-1	TRBJ1-5	TRBD1	16	few	TGCGCCAGCAGCTTGACGACAGGGGGTCAGTTTCAGCCCCAGCATTTT	CASSLTTGGQFQPQHF
TRBV5-6	TRBJ2-7	-	17	few	TGTGCCAGCAGCTTGGCCACAGACAACGAATACTCCTACGAGCAGTACTTC	CASSLATDNEYSYEQYF
TRBV19	TRBJ1-1	-	13	-	TGTGCCAGTAGTACCGGACAAAACACTGAAGCTTTCTTT	CASSTGQNTEAFF
TRBV6-4	TRBJ2-5	TRBD2	15	-	TGTGCCAGCAGCCCCGGGACTAGCGGAGAAGAGACCCAGTACTTC	CASSPGTSGEETQYF
TRBV11-3	TRBJ2-2	TRBD1	15	-	TGTGCCAGCAGCCCGGGACAGGTGAACACCGGGGAGCTGTTTTTT	CASSPGQVNTGELFF
TRBV5-1	TRBJ1-2	TRBD1	13	few	TGCGCCAGCAGCTTTGAGGACAGGCAGAGGGGCACCTTC	CASSFEDRQRGTF
TRBV27	TRBJ2-3	TRBD1	13	-	TGTGCCAGCAGTTTATTTCAGGGACAGAGATTGGATTTT	CASSLFQGQRLDF
TRBV10-2	TRBJ2-7	TRBD2	14	-	TGCGCCAGCAGTCGGACTAGCGGGAATTACGAGCAGTACTTC	CASSRTSGNYEQYF
TRBV18	TRBJ2-3	-	16	once	TGTGCCAGCTCACAAAACTACGGGACTTCCACAGATACGCAGTATTTT	CASSQNYGTSTDTQYF
TRBV19	TRBJ1-1	-	13	-	TGTGCCAGTAGTGGACTCTGGAACACTGAAGCTTTCTTT	CASSGLWNTEAFF
TRBV13	TRBJ2-7	-	13	-	TGTGCCAGCGTGGAGGGACGGGGCTACGAGCAGTACTTC	CASVEGRGYEQYF